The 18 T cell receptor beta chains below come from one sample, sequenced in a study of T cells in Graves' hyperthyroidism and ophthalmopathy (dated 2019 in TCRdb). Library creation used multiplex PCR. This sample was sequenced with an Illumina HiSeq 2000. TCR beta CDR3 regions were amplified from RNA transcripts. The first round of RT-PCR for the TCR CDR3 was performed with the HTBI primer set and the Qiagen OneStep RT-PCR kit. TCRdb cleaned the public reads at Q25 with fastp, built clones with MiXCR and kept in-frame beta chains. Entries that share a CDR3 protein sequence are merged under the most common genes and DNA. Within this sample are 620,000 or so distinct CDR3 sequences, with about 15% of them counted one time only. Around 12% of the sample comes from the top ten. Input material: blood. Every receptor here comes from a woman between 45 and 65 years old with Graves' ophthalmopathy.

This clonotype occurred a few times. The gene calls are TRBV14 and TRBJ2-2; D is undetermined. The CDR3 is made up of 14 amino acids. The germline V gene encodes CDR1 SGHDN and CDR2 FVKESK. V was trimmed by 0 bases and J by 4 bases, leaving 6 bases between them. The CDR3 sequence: CASSQDFGTGELFF. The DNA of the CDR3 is TGTGCCAGCAGCCAAGATTTCGGCACCGGGGAGCTGTTTTTT. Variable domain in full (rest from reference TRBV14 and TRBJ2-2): EAGVTQFPSHSVIEKGQTVTLRCDPISGHDNLYWYRRVMGKEIKFLLHFVKESKQDESGMPNNRFLAERTGGTYSTLKVQPAELEDSGVYFCASSQDFGTGELFFGEGSRLTVL.

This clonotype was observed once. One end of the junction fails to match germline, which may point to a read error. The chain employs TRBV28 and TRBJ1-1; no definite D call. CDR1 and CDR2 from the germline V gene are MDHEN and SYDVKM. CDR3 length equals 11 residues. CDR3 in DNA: TGTGCCGGCAGGCTGAACACTGAAGCTTTCTTT. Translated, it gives CAGRLNTEAFF. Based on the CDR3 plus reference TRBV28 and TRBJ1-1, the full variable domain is DVKVTQSSRYLVKRTGEKVFLECVQDMDHENMFWYRQDPGLGLRLIYFSYDVKMKEKGDIPEGYSVSREKKERFSLILESASTNQTSMYLCAGRLNTEAFFGQGTRLTVV.

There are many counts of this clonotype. CDR3 region: CASTLTTANYGYTF. The CDR3 DNA reads as TGTGCCAGCACCTTGACTACAGCTAACTATGGCTACACCTTC. The J gene is TRBJ1-2, the V gene TRBV28; D gene ambiguous. Trimming removed 7 bases from V and 0 bases from J, with 12 bases in between. The CDR3 totals 14 residues. Germline V lookup: CDR1 MDHEN, CDR2 SYDVKM.

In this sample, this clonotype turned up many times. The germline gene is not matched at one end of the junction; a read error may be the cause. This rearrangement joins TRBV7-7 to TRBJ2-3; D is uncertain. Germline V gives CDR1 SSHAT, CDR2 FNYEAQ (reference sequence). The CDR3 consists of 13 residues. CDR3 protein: CASSFKRTDTQYF. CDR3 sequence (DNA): TGTGCTAGCAGCTTTAAGCGTACAGATACGCAGTATTTT.

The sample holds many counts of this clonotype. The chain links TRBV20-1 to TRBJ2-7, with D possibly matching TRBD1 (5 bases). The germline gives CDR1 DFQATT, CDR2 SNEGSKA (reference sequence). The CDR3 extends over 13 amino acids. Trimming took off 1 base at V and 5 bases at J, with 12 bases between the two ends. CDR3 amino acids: CSARASGIHEQYF. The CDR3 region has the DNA TGCAGTGCTAGAGCGTCAGGGATCCACGAGCAGTACTTC.

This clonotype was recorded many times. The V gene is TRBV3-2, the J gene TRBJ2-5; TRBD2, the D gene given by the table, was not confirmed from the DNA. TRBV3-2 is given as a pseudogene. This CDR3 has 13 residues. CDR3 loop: CASSQDPSGGRNF. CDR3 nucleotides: TGTGCCAGCAGCCAAGATCCTAGCGGGGGCCGTAACTTC.

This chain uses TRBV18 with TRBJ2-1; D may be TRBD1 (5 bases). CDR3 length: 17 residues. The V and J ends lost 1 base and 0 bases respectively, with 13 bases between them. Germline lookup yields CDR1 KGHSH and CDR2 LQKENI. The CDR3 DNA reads TGTGCCAGCTCACCACTCAGACAGTTGGCCTCCTACAATGAGCAGTTCTTC. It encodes CASSPLRQLASYNEQFF.

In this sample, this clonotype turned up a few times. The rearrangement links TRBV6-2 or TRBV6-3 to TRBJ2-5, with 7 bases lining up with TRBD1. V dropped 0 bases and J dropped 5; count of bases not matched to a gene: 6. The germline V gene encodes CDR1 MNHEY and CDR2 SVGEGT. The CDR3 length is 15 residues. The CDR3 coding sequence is TGTGCCAGCAGTTACTCGCCGGACAGGCCGGAGACCCAGTACTTC. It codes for CASSYSPDRPETQYF.

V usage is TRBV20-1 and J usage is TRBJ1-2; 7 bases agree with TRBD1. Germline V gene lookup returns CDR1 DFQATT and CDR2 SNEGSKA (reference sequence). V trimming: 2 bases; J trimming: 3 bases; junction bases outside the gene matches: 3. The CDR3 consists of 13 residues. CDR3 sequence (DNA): TGCAGTGCTAGATCCGGGACAGACTATGGCTACACCTTC. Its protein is CSARSGTDYGYTF.

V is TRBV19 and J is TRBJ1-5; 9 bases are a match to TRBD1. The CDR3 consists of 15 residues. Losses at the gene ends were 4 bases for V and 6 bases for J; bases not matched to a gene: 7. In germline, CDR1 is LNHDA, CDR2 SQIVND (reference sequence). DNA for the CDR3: TGTGCCAGTAGTAAAGGGACAGGGCGCGTTCAGCCCCAGCATTTT. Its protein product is CASSKGTGRVQPQHF.

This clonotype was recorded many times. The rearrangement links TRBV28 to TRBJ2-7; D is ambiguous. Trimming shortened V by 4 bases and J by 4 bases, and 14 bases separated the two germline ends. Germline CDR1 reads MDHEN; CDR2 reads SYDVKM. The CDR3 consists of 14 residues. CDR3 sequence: CASSWVSSAYEQYF. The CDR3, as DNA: TGTGCCAGCAGTTGGGTGTCCTCTGCGTACGAGCAGTACTTC.

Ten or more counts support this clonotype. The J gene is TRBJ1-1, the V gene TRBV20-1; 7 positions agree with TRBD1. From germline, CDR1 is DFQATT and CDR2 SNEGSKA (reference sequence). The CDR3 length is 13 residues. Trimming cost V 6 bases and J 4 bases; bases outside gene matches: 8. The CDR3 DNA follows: TGCAGTGCGGGCAGACAGGGAGCCACTGAAGCTTTCTTT. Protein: CSAGRQGATEAFF.

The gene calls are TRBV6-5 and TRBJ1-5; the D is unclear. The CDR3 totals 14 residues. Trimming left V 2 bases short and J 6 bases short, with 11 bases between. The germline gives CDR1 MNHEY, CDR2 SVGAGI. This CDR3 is CASSYDFVTQPQHF. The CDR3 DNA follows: TGTGCCAGCAGTTACGATTTCGTGACTCAGCCCCAGCATTTT.

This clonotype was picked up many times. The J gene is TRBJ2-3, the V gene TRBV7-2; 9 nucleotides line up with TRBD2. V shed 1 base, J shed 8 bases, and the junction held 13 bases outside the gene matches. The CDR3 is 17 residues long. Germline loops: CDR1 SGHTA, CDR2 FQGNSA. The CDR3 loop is CASSLDLREGLMGTQYF. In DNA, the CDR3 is TGTGCCAGCAGCTTAGATTTGCGGGAGGGATTGATGGGTACGCAGTATTTT.

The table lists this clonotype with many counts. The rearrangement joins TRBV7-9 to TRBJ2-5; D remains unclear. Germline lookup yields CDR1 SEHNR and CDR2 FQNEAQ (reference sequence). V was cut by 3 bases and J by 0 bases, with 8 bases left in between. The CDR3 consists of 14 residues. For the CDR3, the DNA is TGTGCCAGCAGCTTTTCAGAGTACCAAGAGACCCAGTACTTC. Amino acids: CASSFSEYQETQYF.

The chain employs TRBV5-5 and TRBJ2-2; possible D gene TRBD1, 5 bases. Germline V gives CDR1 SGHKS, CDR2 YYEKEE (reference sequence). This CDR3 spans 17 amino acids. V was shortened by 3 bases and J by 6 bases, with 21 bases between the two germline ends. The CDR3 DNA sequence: TGTGCCAGCAGCTCAAGCGCGACAGCGCGCAACTCCGGGGAGCTGTTTTTT. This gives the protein CASSSSATARNSGELFF.

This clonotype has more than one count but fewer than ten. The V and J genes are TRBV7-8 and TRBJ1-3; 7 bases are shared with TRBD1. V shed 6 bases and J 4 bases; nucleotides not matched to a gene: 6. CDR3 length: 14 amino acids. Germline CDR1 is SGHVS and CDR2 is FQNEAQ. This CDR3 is CASSFRGQGNTIYF. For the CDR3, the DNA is TGTGCCAGCAGTTTCAGGGGACAGGGAAACACCATATATTTT.

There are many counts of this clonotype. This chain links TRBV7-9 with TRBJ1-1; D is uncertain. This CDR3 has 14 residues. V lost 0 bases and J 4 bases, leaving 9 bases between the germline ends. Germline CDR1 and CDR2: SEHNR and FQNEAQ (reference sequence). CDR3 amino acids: CASSLAPLGTEAFF. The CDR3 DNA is TGTGCCAGCAGCTTAGCGCCATTAGGCACTGAAGCTTTCTTT.